This T cell receptor beta chain was captured in a study of blood T cell repertoires in COVID-19. Study-level background: Sources were T cells, B-cell-depleted T cells, or PBMCs; the material itself was cDNA or gDNA.

Under the authors' procedure: Nucleated cell number was recorded as an estimate derived from reference gene primer amplification. Assay used: immunoSEQ multiplex PCR; TCRdb lists only in-frame clones, some missing. V and J calls and clone size are copied from that table; D and trimming were computed from the DNA. Of 330,000 or so clones in the sample, around nine tenths were seen once. Enrolled through a virtual design, the participants were between roughly 18 and 90 years of age and came from roughly 22 US areas. The sequence came from a woman aged 30 to 39 who had been exposed to COVID-19. The sample taken for sequencing was PBMCs or T cells enriched from blood (not recorded which).

CDR3 residues: CASSLGGAGGTGELFF. CDR3 DNA sequence: TGCGCCAGCAGTCTCGGGGGAGCGGGAGGCACCGGGGAGCTGTTTTTT. The V and J genes are TRBV10-1 and TRBJ2-2, with 9 bases that match TRBD2. Germline CDR1 is WNHNN and CDR2 is SYGVQD (reference sequence). This CDR3 region has 16 residues. Trimming at V came to 5 bases and at J to 4 bases, leaving 8 bases not matched to a gene.